This T cell receptor (beta chain) was identified in a study of blood T cell repertoires in COVID-19. The CDR3 has 16 residues. Germline CDR1 reads SGHRS; CDR2 reads YFSETQ. Unmatched junction bases numbered 6, after V lost 0 bases and J lost 0 bases. The data were produced by immunoSEQ multiplex PCR, yet TCRdb's version contains in-frame clones alone and is incomplete. Among 200,000 to 250,000 clones, 70% to 90% were seen once, and the ten largest hold 10% to 15%. Sequencing used peripheral blood. This chain uses TRBV5-1 with TRBJ2-7, with 7 bases identical to TRBD2. The clonotype comes from a woman between 18 and 30 years old who had recovered from COVID-19. As DNA, the CDR3 is TGCGCCAGCAGCTTGGGCCTAGCGGTAAGCTCCTACGAGCAGTACTTC. It codes for CASSLGLAVSSYEQYF.